These 21 T cell receptor beta chains originate from one sample sequenced in a study of radiotherapy plus CTLA-4 blockade in lung cancer. Sequencing used immunoSEQ multiplex PCR; TCRdb keeps in-frame clones, though not all of them. Of about 98,000 clones listed, around nine tenths are singletons. This sample comprised peripheral blood, obtained from a patient treated with radiotherapy plus ipilimumab. These TCRs come from a human donor with non-small cell lung cancer that progressed on radiotherapy plus ipilimumab.

Only a few counts were recorded for this clone. The chain joins TRBV10-3 to TRBJ1-2; 7 bases are shared with TRBD1. The CDR3 extends over 13 amino acids. V lost 6 bases to trimming and J lost 3 bases; unmatched junction nucleotides: 4. CDR1 and CDR2 (germline): ENHRY, SYGVKD. CDR3 residues: CAISTQGDYGYTF. As DNA, the CDR3 is TGTGCCATCAGCACCCAGGGGGACTATGGCTACACCTTC.

The V gene is TRBV19, the J gene TRBJ2-5; D might be TRBD1 (6 bases). Germline V gene sequence: CDR1 LNHDA, CDR2 SQIVND (reference sequence). The CDR3 has 18 amino acids. Trimming stripped 3 bases from V and 4 bases from J, with 24 bases between. DNA of the CDR3: TGTGCCAGTAGTATCTCCGGGACAAGGGGTATAGGTGTAGAGACCCAGTACTTC. Residues: CASSISGTRGIGVETQYF.

This rearrangement joins TRBV27 to TRBJ1-1; unclear D gene. Germline V gene lookup returns CDR1 MNHEY and CDR2 SMNVEV (reference sequence). CDR3 size: 16 residues. The CDR3 sequence is CVSRYLSSGTNTEAFF. CDR3 sequence (DNA): TGTGTCTCTCGCTATCTGTCAAGCGGTACGAACACTGAAGCTTTCTTT.

This clone appeared a few times. This sequence joins TRBV2 and TRBJ2-1; tentative D call: TRBD1 (6 bases). There are 14 residues in the CDR3. The germline gives CDR1 SNHLY, CDR2 FYNNEI. V lost 2 bases and J lost 6, with 11 bases in between. CDR3 region: CASSENRVGNEQFF. CDR3 sequence (DNA): TGTGCCAGCAGTGAAAACAGGGTGGGCAATGAGCAGTTCTTC. Full variable domain (remainder filled in from reference TRBV2 and TRBJ2-1): EPEVTQTPSHQVTQMGQEVILRCVPISNHLYFYWYRQILGQKVEFLVSFYNNEISEKSEIFDDQFSVERPDGSNFTLKIRSTKLEDSAMYFCASSENRVGNEQFFGPGTRLTVL.

The chain links TRBV6-5 to TRBJ1-1; 7 bases are shared with TRBD1. Germline CDR1 MNHEY, CDR2 SVGAGI. This CDR3 has 14 amino acids. V shed 4 bases, J shed 6 bases, and the junction held 8 bases outside the gene matches. The CDR3 DNA reads as TGTGCCAGCAGTTCACAGGGGTTGGAGGCTGAAGCTTTCTTT. Translated, it gives CASSSQGLEAEAFF.

The rearrangement uses TRBV30 and TRBJ2-7; D not resolved. The germline CDR1 and CDR2 sequences are GTSNPN and SVGIG (reference sequence). The CDR3 contains 11 residues. V shed 2 bases and J shed 5 bases, with 7 bases lying between them. CDR3 coding DNA: TGTGCCTGGAGTCCTCGGGACGAGCAGTACTTC. Translated, it gives CAWSPRDEQYF.

The chain uses TRBV11-2 and TRBJ1-1; TRBD1 is a possible D gene (5 bases). The CDR3 is 13 residues long. V gave up 3 bases and J gave up 1 base, with 6 bases separating them. Germline V CDR1 and CDR2: SGHAT, FQNNGV. The DNA for the CDR3 is TGTGCCAGCAGCTTCGACAGGAACACTGAAGCTTTCTTT. Its protein product is CASSFDRNTEAFF.

This clone was picked up a small number of times. The chain carries TRBV7-9 and TRBJ2-5, with D uncertain. Germline V gene data show CDR1 as SEHNR and CDR2 as FQNEAQ (reference sequence). The germline V and J ends were trimmed by 5 bases and 5 bases, with 9 bases remaining between them. This CDR3 is built from 12 residues. CDR3 DNA: TGTGCCAGCAGCCCATCCTCGGAGACCCAGTACTTC. It codes for CASSPSSETQYF.

This clone was counted a few times. The V call is TRBV5-1, the J call TRBJ1-1; 10 nucleotides match TRBD1. Germline loops: CDR1 SGHRS, CDR2 YFSETQ. The CDR3 is 16 residues long. V was clipped by 4 bases and J by 3 bases; unmatched bases: 9. The CDR3 coding sequence is TGCGCCAGCAGCCCCAGACAGGGGGCAGGGGACACTGAAGCTTTCTTT. It translates to CASSPRQGAGDTEAFF.

This clone showed up just a few times. Here the CDR3 DNA reads TGTGCCATCCAAGACGGGACAGCCGTAAATGAGCAGTTCTTC. Translated: CAIQDGTAVNEQFF. V and J are TRBV10-3 and TRBJ2-1, with 7 bases fitting TRBD1. CDR1 is ENHRY, CDR2 SYGVKD, per germline. This CDR3 has 14 residues. J lost 7 bases, V lost 8 bases, and 11 bases had no gene match.

This chain joins TRBV19 and TRBJ1-4; D may be TRBD1 (5 bases). The length of the CDR3 is 13 residues. Trimming removed 1 base from V and 8 bases from J, with 8 bases in between. CDR1 LNHDA and CDR2 SQIVND come from the germline V gene (reference sequence). This CDR3 reads CASSIVREEKLFF. CDR3 bases: TGTGCCAGTAGTATAGTCAGGGAGGAAAAACTGTTTTTT.

V usage is TRBV6-5 and J usage is TRBJ2-3; D uncertain. Trimming stripped 6 bases from V and 3 bases from J, with 16 bases between. Germline V gives CDR1 MNHEY, CDR2 SVGAGI. The CDR3 runs 15 residues. In nucleotides, the CDR3 is TGTGCCAGCAGAAACACCGGGCTCCCGACAGATACGCAGTATTTT. The encoded protein is CASRNTGLPTDTQYF.

The V gene is TRBV30, the J gene TRBJ2-7; no clear D. The CDR3 runs 10 residues. Per the germline V gene, CDR1 is GTSNPN and CDR2 is SVGIG (reference sequence). V lost 0 bases and J lost 7, with 4 bases in between. The CDR3 region has the DNA TGTGCCTGGAGTGTACGGGAGCAGTACTTC. Translation: CAWSVREQYF.

The sample holds one count of this clone. V usage is TRBV5-1 and J usage is TRBJ1-5; unclear D gene. The V end was cut by 0 bases, the J end by 7 bases, with 14 bases between. The CDR3 runs 15 residues. Germline V lookup: CDR1 SGHRS, CDR2 YFSETQ. The CDR3 sequence is CASSLDGTPGQPQHF. The CDR3 DNA reads as TGCGCCAGCAGCTTGGATGGCACGCCAGGCCAGCCCCAGCATTTT.

The rearrangement links TRBV9 to TRBJ2-5; maybe TRBD2 (7 bases). With 4 bases removed from V and 5 bases from J, the gap between germline ends came to 15 bases. The CDR3 contains 14 residues. Germline V gene sequence: CDR1 SGDLS, CDR2 YYNGEE. In DNA, the CDR3 is TGTGCCAGCAGCCGGGGGGCGGACGCTGAGACCCAGTACTTC. It is translated as CASSRGADAETQYF.

The chain has TRBV28 and TRBJ2-6; 8 nucleotides agree with TRBD1. V trimming: 7 bases; J trimming: 0 bases; junction bases outside the gene matches: 8. Germline V gives CDR1 MDHEN, CDR2 SYDVKM. CDR3 length: 17 residues. CDR3 sequence: CASNRRDRSSGANVLTF. In nucleotides, the CDR3 is TGTGCCAGCAACAGGAGGGACAGGAGCTCTGGGGCCAACGTCCTGACTTTC.

The chain recombines TRBV11-2 with TRBJ2-3; D tentatively reads TRBD1 or TRBD2 (5 bases each). This CDR3 comprises 17 residues. CDR1 is SGHAT, CDR2 FQNNGV, per germline. Trimming stripped 3 bases from V and 1 base from J, with 17 bases between. The CDR3 loop reads CASSFSVTAIRTDTQYF. CDR3 nucleotides: TGTGCCAGCAGCTTTAGCGTGACAGCGATTCGCACAGATACGCAGTATTTT.

The J gene is TRBJ2-7, the V gene TRBV19; D not certain. The CDR3 totals 15 residues. The germline V gene encodes CDR1 LNHDA and CDR2 SQIVND (reference sequence). The ends were cut back, 2 bases at V and 3 bases at J, with 14 bases in the middle. The CDR3 sequence: CASSIRSSSGYEQYF. DNA of the CDR3: TGTGCCAGTAGTATAAGGAGTAGCAGTGGCTACGAGCAGTACTTC.

The J gene is TRBJ1-2, the V gene TRBV5-1; D is unclear. CDR1 and CDR2 (germline): SGHRS, YFSETQ. The V end was cut by 4 bases, the J end by 1 base, with 17 bases between. There are 16 residues in the CDR3. The CDR3 DNA reads as TGCGCCAGCAGCCCGCTAGAGACGGGATATAACTATGGCTACACCTTC. The encoded protein is CASSPLETGYNYGYTF.

The chain is built from TRBV5-6 and TRBJ2-7, with D possibly being TRBD1 (6 bases). CDR1 is SGHDT and CDR2 is YYEEEE in the germline V gene. Between the trimmed V and J ends, which lost 0 bases and 2 bases, there was a span of 18 bases. This CDR3 is built from 17 residues. Written as DNA, the CDR3 is TGTGCCAGCAGCTTGGGGGGGCCGACAGGCCTAACCTACGAGCAGTACTTC. It translates to CASSLGGPTGLTYEQYF.

The chain is built from TRBV5-6 and TRBJ2-5; tentatively, D is TRBD2 (6 bases). In germline, CDR1 is SGHDT, CDR2 YYEEEE. CDR3 length: 16 amino acids. V was clipped by 1 base and J by 9 bases, with 22 bases between them. CDR3 nucleotide sequence: TGTGCCAGCAGCTTGTGGAGGGATACCCCAAGAGAACCCCAGTACTTC. This gives the protein CASSLWRDTPREPQYF.